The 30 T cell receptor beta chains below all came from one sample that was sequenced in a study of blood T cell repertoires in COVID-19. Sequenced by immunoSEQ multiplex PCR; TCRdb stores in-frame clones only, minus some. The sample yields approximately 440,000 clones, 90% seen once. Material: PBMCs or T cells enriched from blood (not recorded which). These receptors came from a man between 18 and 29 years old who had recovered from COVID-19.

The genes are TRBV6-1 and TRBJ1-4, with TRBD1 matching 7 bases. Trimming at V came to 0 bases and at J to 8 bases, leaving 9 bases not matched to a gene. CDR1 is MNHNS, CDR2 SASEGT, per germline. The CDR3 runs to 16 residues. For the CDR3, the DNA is TGTGCCAGCAGTGAAGCCGGCAACAGGGGTAGGGAAAAACTGTTTTTT. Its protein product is CASSEAGNRGREKLFF.

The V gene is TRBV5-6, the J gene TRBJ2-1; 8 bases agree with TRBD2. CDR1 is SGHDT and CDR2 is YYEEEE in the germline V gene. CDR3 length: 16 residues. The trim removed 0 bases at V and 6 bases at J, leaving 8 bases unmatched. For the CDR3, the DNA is TGTGCCAGCAGCTTGGTTAGAACTAGCGGCGGCAATGAGCAGTTCTTC. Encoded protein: CASSLVRTSGGNEQFF.

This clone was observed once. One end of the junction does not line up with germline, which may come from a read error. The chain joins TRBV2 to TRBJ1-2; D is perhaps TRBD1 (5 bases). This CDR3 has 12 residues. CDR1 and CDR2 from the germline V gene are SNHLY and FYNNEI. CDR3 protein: CASSYRPSLAVF. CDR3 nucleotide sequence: TGTGCCAGCAGCTACAGGCCCTCCCTCGCCGTCTTC.

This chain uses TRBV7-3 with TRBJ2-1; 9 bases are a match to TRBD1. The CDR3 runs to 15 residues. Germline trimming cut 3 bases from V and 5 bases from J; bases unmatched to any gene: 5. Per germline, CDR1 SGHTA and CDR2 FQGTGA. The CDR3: CASSFDRGSHNEQFF. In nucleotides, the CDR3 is TGTGCCAGCAGCTTTGACAGGGGGTCCCACAATGAGCAGTTCTTC.

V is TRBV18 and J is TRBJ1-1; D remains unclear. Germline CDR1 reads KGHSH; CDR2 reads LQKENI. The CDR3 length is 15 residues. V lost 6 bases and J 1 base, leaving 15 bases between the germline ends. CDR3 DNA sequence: TGTGCCAGCTCTCCGACAATCACATCGAACACTGAAGCTTTCTTT. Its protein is CASSPTITSNTEAFF.

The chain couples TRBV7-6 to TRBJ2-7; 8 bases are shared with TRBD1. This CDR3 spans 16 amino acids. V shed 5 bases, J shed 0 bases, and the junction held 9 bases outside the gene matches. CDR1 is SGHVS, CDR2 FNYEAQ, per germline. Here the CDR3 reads CASSRLQGASSYEQYF. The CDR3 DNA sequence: TGTGCCAGCAGCCGTTTGCAGGGGGCATCCTCCTACGAGCAGTACTTC.

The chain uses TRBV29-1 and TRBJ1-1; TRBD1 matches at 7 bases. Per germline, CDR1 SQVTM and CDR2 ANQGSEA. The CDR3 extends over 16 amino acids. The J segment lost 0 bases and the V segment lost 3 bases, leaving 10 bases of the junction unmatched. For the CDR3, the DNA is TGCAGCGTTGACCAACTCCCCGGGACAGTGAACACTGAAGCTTTCTTT. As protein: CSVDQLPGTVNTEAFF. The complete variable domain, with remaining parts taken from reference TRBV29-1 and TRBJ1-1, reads SAVISQKPSRDICQRGTSLTIQCQVDSQVTMMFWYRQQPGQSLTLIATANQGSEATYESGFVIDKFPISRPNLTFSTLTVSNMSPEDSSIYLCSVDQLPGTVNTEAFFGQGTRLTVV.

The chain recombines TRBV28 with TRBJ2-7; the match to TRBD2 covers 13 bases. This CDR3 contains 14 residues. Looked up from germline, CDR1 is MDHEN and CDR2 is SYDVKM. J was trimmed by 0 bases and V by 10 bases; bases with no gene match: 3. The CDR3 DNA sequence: TGTGCCACCCGGACTAGCGGGAGCTCCTACGAGCAGTACTTC. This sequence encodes CATRTSGSSYEQYF.

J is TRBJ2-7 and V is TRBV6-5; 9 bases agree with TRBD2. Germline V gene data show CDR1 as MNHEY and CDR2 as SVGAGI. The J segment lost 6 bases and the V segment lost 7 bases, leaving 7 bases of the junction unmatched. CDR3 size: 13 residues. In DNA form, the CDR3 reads TGTGCCAGCATCGCGGGGGGGCCACGCGAGCAGTACTTC. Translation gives CASIAGGPREQYF.

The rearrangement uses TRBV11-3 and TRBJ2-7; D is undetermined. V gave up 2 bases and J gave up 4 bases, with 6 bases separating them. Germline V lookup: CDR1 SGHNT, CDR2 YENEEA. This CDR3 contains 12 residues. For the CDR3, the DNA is TGTGCCAGCAGCTTAATCGGTTACGAGCAGTACTTC. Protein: CASSLIGYEQYF.

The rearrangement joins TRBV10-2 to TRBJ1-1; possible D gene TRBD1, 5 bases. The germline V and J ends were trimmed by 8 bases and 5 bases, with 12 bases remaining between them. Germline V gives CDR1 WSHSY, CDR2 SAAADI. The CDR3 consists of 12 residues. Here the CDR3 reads CASRGDYTEAFF. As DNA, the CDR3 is TGCGCCAGCCGTGGGGACTATACTGAAGCTTTCTTT.

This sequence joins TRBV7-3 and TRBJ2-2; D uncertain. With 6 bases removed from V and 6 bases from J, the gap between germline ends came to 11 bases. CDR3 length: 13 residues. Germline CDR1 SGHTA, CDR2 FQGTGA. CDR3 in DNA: TGTGCCAGCAGAGTTGCGGAGTCCGGGGAGCTGTTTTTT. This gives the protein CASRVAESGELFF.

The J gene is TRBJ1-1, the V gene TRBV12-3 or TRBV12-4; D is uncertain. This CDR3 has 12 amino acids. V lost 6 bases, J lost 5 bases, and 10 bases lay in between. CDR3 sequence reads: CASRAPGTEAFF. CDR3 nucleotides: TGTGCCAGCAGAGCCCCGGGGACTGAAGCTTTCTTT.

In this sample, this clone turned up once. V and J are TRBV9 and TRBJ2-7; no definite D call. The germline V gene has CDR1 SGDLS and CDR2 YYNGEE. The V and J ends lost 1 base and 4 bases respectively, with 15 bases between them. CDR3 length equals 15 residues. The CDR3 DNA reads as TGTGCCAGCAGCGTATGGCGAGACTCGATATACGAGCAGTACTTC. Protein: CASSVWRDSIYEQYF. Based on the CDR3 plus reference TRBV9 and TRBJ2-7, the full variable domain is DSGVTQTPKHLITATGQRVTLRCSPRSGDLSVYWYQQSLDQGLQFLIQYYNGEERAKGNILERFSAQQFPDLHSELNLSSLELGDSALYFCASSVWRDSIYEQYFGPGTRLTVT.

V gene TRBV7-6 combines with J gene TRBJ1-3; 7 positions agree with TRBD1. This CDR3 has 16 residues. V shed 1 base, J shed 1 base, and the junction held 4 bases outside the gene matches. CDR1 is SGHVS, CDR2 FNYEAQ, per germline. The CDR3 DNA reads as TGTGCCAGCAGCTTAGGGGGACAGAGATCTGGAAACACCATATATTTT. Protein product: CASSLGGQRSGNTIYF. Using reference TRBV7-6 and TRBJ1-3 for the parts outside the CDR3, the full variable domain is GAGVSQSPRYKVTKRGQDVALRCDPISGHVSLYWYRQALGQGPEFLTYFNYEAQQDKSGLPNDRFSAERPEGSISTLTIQRTEQRDSAMYRCASSLGGQRSGNTIYFGEGSWLTVV.

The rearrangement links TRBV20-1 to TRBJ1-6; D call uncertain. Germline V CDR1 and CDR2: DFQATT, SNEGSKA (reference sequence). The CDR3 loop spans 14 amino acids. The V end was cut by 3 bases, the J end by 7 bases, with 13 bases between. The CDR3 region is CSASWASRNSPLHF. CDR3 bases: TGCAGTGCTAGTTGGGCATCAAGAAATTCACCCCTCCACTTT.

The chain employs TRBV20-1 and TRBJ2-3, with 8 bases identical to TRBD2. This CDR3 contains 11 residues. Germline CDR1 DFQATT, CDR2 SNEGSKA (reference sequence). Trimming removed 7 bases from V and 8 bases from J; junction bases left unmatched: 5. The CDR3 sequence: CSGGGGSTQYF. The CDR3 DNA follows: TGCAGTGGAGGCGGGGGGTCTACGCAGTATTTT.

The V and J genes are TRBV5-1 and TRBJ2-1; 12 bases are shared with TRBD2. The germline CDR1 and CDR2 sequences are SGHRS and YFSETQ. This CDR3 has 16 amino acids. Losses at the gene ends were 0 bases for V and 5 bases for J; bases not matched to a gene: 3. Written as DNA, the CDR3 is TGCGCCAGCAGCTTGGTGACTAGCGGGAGCAACAATGAGCAGTTCTTC. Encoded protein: CASSLVTSGSNNEQFF. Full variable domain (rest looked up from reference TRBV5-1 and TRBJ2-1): KAGVTQTPRYLIKTRGQQVTLSCSPISGHRSVSWYQQTPGQGLQFLFEYFSETQRNKGNFPGRFSGRQFSNSRSEMNVSTLELGDSALYLCASSLVTSGSNNEQFFGPGTRLTVL.

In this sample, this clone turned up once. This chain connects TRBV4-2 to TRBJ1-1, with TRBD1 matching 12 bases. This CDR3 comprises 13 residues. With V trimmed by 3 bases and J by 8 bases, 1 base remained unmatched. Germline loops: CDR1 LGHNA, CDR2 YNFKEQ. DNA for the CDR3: TGTGCCAGCAGCCAGGGGACAGGGGGCGAAGCTTTCTTT. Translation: CASSQGTGGEAFF.

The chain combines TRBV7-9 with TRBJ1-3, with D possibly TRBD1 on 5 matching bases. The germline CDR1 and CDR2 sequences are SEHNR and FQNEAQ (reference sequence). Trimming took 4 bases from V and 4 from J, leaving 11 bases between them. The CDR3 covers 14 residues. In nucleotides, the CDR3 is TGTGCCAGCAGCTCAGGGCTGGCGGGAAACACCATATATTTT. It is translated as CASSSGLAGNTIYF.

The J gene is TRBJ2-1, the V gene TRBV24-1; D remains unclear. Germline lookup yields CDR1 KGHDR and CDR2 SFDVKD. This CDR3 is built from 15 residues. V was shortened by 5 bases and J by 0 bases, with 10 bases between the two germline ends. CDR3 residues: CATSAGGTSYNEQFF. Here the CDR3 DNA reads TGTGCCACCAGTGCTGGCGGAACCTCCTACAATGAGCAGTTCTTC.

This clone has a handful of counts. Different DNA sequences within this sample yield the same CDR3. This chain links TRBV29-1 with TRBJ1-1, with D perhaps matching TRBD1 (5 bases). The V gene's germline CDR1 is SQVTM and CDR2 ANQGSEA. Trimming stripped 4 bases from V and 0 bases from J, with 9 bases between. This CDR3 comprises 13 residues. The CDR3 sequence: CSVVRQMNTEAFF. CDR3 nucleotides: TGCAGCGTTGTAAGACAGATGAACACTGAAGCTTTCTTT.

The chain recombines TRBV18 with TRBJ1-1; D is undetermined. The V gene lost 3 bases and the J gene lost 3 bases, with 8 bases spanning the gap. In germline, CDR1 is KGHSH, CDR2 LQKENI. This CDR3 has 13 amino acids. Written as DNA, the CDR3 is TGTGCCAGCTCACCGCGGGTTGACACTGAAGCTTTCTTT. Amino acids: CASSPRVDTEAFF.

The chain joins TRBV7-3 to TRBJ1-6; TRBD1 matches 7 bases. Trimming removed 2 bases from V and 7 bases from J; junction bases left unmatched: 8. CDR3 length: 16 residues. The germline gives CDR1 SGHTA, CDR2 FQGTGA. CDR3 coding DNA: TGTGCCAGCAGCTTATCCTCTGACAGGGTAAATTCACCCCTCCACTTT. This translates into CASSLSSDRVNSPLHF.

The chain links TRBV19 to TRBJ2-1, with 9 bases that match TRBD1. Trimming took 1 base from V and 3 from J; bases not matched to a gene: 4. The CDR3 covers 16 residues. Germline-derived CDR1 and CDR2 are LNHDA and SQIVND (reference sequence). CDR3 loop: CASSIAGQGYYNEQFF. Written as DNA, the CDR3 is TGTGCCAGTAGTATAGCGGGACAGGGATACTACAATGAGCAGTTCTTC.

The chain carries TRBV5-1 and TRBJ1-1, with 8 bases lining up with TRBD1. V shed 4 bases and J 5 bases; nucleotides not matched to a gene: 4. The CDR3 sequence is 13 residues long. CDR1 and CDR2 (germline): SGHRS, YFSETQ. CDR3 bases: TGCGCCAGCAGCATTCAGGGGGCAACTGAAGCTTTCTTT. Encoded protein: CASSIQGATEAFF.

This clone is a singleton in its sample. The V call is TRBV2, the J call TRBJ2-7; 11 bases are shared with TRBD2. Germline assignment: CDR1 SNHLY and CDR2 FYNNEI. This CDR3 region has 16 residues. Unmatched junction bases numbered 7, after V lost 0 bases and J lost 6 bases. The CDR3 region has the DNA TGTGCCAGCAGTGAAGCTCGGGCTAGCGGGAGGCGCGAGCAGTACTTC. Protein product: CASSEARASGRREQYF.

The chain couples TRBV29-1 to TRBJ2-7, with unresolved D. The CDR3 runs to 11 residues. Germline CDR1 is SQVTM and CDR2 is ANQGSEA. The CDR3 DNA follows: TGCAGTTTCCAGGCTTCCTACGAGCAGTACTTC. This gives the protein CSFQASYEQYF.

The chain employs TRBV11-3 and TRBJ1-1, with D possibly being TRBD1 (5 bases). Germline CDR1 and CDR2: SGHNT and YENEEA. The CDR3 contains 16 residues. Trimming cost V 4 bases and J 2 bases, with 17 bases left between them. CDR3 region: CASSSRRAGGNTEAFF. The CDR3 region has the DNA TGTGCCAGCAGCTCCCGCAGGGCGGGGGGTAACACTGAAGCTTTCTTT.

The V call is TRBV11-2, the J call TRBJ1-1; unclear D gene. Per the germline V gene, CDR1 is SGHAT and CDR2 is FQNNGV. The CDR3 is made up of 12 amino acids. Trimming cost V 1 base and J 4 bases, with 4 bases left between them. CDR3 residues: CASSLVITEAFF. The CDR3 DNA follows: TGTGCCAGCAGCTTAGTAATCACTGAAGCTTTCTTT. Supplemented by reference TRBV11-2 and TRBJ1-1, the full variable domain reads EAGVAQSPRYKIIEKRQSVAFWCNPISGHATLYWYQQILGQGPKLLIQFQNNGVVDDSQLPKDRFSAERLKGVDSTLKIQPAKLEDSAVYLCASSLVITEAFFGQGTRLTVV.